Here is one TCR beta chain with its context. The source of the sample is a study of blood T cell repertoires in COVID-19. The overall study: Samples came from the United States, Italy and Spain, spanning acute and convalescent COVID-19.

V lost 5 bases and J lost 5; bases outside the gene matches: 11. The germline CDR1 and CDR2 sequences are SGHAT and FQNNGV. This CDR3 has 16 amino acids. Sequencing was performed with immunoSEQ multiplex PCR; in TCRdb, only in-frame clones are kept and a portion is missing. The data contain fewer than 200,000 clones, about 74% of them singletons. The TCR comes from a woman of 80 years or more with acute or convalescent COVID-19. The material sequenced was peripheral blood. The chain uses TRBV11-2 and TRBJ2-5; the match to TRBD2 covers 10 bases. CDR3 sequence: CASSPNSGRFGETQYF. CDR3 nucleotide sequence: TGTGCCAGCAGCCCTAATAGCGGGAGGTTTGGTGAGACCCAGTACTTC.